This entry describes one TCR beta chain. Its antigen is unknown. These data originate in a study of cytomegalovirus exposure and HLA in healthy donors. Study results and caveats: Excluded were some V segments that proved indistinguishable, including TRBV6-2 and TRBV6-3.

PCR employed 60 Vbeta and 13 Jbeta primers. Produced via immunoSEQ multiplex PCR; TCRdb's table is partial and in-frame only. Among under 150,000 clones listed, over 75% were seen once. The V gene end was trimmed by 5 bases and the J gene end by 3 bases; junction bases not matched to a gene: 7. Germline V gene data show CDR1 as SGHAT and CDR2 as FQNNGV. The CDR3 has 15 amino acids. Sequenced input: PBMCs. The origin of this receptor is a boy younger than 18 in good health and CMV-seronegative. The chain uses TRBV11-2 and TRBJ2-7, with 10 nucleotides matching TRBD2. The CDR3 loop reads CASSTLAGEGYEQYF. In DNA, the CDR3 is TGTGCCAGCAGCACGCTAGCGGGAGAGGGCTACGAGCAGTACTTC.